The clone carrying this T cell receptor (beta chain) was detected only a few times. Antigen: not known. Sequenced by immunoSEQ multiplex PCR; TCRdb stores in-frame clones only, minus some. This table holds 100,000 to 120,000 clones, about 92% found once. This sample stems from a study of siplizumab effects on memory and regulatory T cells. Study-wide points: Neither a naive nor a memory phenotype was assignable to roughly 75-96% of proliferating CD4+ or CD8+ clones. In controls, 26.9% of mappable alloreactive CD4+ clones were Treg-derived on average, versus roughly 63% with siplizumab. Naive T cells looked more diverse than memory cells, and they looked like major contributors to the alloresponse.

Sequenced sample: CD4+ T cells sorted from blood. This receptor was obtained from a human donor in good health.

CDR3 nucleotide sequence: TGTGCCAGCAGTGGTGGACAGGGCCCTTACAATGAGCAGTTCTTC. It encodes CASSGGQGPYNEQFF. The chain couples TRBV5-6 to TRBJ2-1, with 8 positions matching TRBD1. The CDR3 is made up of 15 amino acids. V was pared by 5 bases and J by 4 bases, with 8 bases of the junction left unmatched. CDR1 is SGHDT and CDR2 is YYEEEE in the germline V gene.